This T cell receptor beta chain was found in a study of shared clonotypes between healthy human individuals. This CDR3 is built from 16 residues. The V end was cut by 5 bases, the J end by 0 bases, with 14 bases between. Germline V lookup: CDR1 SNHLY, CDR2 FYNNEI. Clones were read by immunoSEQ multiplex PCR, and TCRdb kept only the in-frame ones, dropping some. The sample consists of fewer than 1.4 million clones, approximately 78% of them appearing once. J is TRBJ2-1 and V is TRBV2, with D perhaps matching TRBD2 (6 bases). The receptor was isolated from a man aged 18-30 years in good health. Some clones in this sample may be carry-over from other donors' samples. What was sequenced was memory CD4+ T cells from PBMCs. Subset in this sample: CD45RA-negative fraction. This chain's CDR3 is CASSQRLADSYNEQFF. The CDR3 DNA reads TGTGCCAGCAGTCAACGCTTAGCGGACTCCTACAATGAGCAGTTCTTC.